A single sample gave rise to the 20 T cell receptor beta chains below, sequenced in a study of metastatic and nonmetastatic thyroid tumors. MiXCR was used by TCRdb to re-call the PCR reads. Counted here are roughly 71,000 clones, around 19% occurring once; the ten biggest clones make up over 10%. Nobody among the patients had been given any treatment before thyroid surgery. Sequences were obtained from blood. Source of these receptors: a female donor with papillary thyroid cancer or a benign thyroid nodule (not recorded which). Some clones in this sample may be carry-over from other donors' samples.

This clone was detected only a few times. The V gene is TRBV25-1, the J gene TRBJ2-2; D call uncertain. Between the trimmed V and J ends, which lost 1 base and 1 base, there was a span of 13 bases. The CDR3 totals 17 residues. Germline V lookup: CDR1 MGHDK, CDR2 SYGVNS. Here the CDR3 reads CASSELRAIRNTGELFF. The DNA of the CDR3 is TGTGCCAGCAGTGAATTAAGGGCTATTAGGAACACCGGGGAGCTGTTTTTT.

Only a few counts were recorded for this clone. Just one base apart from a much larger clone, this may be a read error. Other DNA variants within this sample encode the same CDR3. This chain uses TRBV28 with TRBJ2-3; either TRBD1 or TRBD2 may supply D (7 bases each). Germline V gene sequence: CDR1 MDHEN, CDR2 SYDVKM. The CDR3 loop spans 16 amino acids. Between the trimmed V and J ends, which lost 2 bases and 4 bases, there was a span of 16 bases. CDR3 amino acids: CASSLTRGGIADTQYF. The CDR3 DNA reads as TGTGCCAGCAGTTTAACCAGGGGGGGGATTGCAGATACGCAGTATTTT.

The chain links TRBV6-1 to TRBJ2-3; D possibly corresponds to TRBD2 (6 bases). CDR1 is MNHNS, CDR2 SASEGT, per germline. Trimming removed 6 bases at V and 3 bases at J, with 10 bases between. There are 13 residues in the CDR3. CDR3: CASRDRGTDTQYF. The CDR3 DNA reads TGTGCCAGCAGAGACCGGGGGACAGATACGCAGTATTTT.

The gene calls are TRBV5-1 and TRBJ1-2; D is uncertain. The CDR3 is 13 amino acids. From germline, CDR1 is SGHRS and CDR2 YFSETQ. V shed 4 bases and J shed 3 bases, with 10 bases lying between them. CDR3 nucleotide sequence: TGCGCCAGCAGCCCTGGGCGGGACTATGGCTACACCTTC. It translates to CASSPGRDYGYTF.

The CDR3 loop reads CASSWTGGKHEQYF. CDR3 nucleotides: TGCGCCAGCAGCTGGACAGGGGGCAAACACGAGCAGTACTTC. The V call is TRBV5-1, the J call TRBJ2-7, with 11 bases identical to TRBD1. The CDR3 runs to 14 residues. The junction had 4 bases not matched to a gene; V was cut back by 3 bases and J by 5 bases. The germline CDR1 and CDR2 sequences are SGHRS and YFSETQ.

This clone has a handful of counts. An end of the junction differs from the germline gene, which may be a read error. This chain links TRBV6-1 with TRBJ1-2, with D possibly TRBD1 on 6 matching bases. Germline V gives CDR1 MNHNS, CDR2 SASEGT. The CDR3 spans 13 residues. The CDR3 sequence is CASTIPGGYCYTF. CDR3 in DNA: TGTGCCAGCACCATCCCGGGGGGCTATTGCTACACCTTC.

V and J are TRBV5-5 and TRBJ2-7; no firm D call. This CDR3 comprises 13 residues. The V gene lost 4 bases and the J gene lost 6 bases, with 14 bases spanning the gap. The V gene's germline CDR1 is SGHKS and CDR2 YYEKEE (reference sequence). CDR3 amino acids: CASSHSLFGEQYF. The CDR3 DNA is TGTGCCAGCAGCCACTCCCTCTTTGGCGAGCAGTACTTC.

This clone was seen a handful of times. A much larger clone is a single base away; this may be a read error. The V and J genes are TRBV28 and TRBJ2-3; D is uncertain. The CDR3 is 15 residues long. The germline CDR1 and CDR2 sequences are MDHEN and SYDVKM. Trimming took 3 bases from V and 1 from J, leaving 11 bases between them. CDR3: CASSLSQKGTDTQYF. In nucleotides, the CDR3 is TGTGCCAGCAGTTTGTCCCAGAAAGGCACAGATACGCAGTATTTT.

This clone was detected ten times or more. The chain carries TRBV3-1 and TRBJ2-2, with 9 bases that match TRBD2. With V trimmed by 4 bases and J by 6 bases, 3 bases remained unmatched. Germline V lookup: CDR1 LGHDT, CDR2 YNNKEL (reference sequence). The CDR3 loop spans 14 amino acids. The CDR3 reads CASSLGLAPGELFF. Written as DNA, the CDR3 is TGTGCCAGCAGCCTGGGACTAGCCCCCGGGGAGCTGTTTTTT.

J is TRBJ2-7 and V is TRBV2, with D maybe TRBD2 (6 bases). Germline values: CDR1 SNHLY, CDR2 FYNNEI. The length of the CDR3 is 14 residues. Trimming took off 7 bases at V and 3 bases at J, with 16 bases between the two ends. In DNA, the CDR3 is TGTGCCAGCAAACCCAGCGGGCCCAACTACGAGCAGTACTTC. It encodes CASKPSGPNYEQYF.

This clone was seen at least ten times. The chain combines TRBV5-1 with TRBJ1-1; tentative D call: TRBD1 (6 bases). The CDR3 is 15 residues long. V was shortened by 2 bases and J by 0 bases, with 11 bases between the two germline ends. Germline V lookup: CDR1 SGHRS, CDR2 YFSETQ. CDR3 nucleotides: TGCGCCAGCAGCTTAAAACAGGGTGTGAACACTGAAGCTTTCTTT. Protein product: CASSLKQGVNTEAFF.

Ten or more counts support this clone. CDR3 nucleotides: TGTGCCAGCAGTGAGGGACTAGCGGAGCCCTACGAGCAGTACTTC. Translating gives CASSEGLAEPYEQYF. The chain employs TRBV6-1 and TRBJ2-7; TRBD2 agrees at 11 bases. The length of the CDR3 is 15 residues. J lost 2 bases, V lost 3 bases, and 3 bases had no gene match. Looked up from germline, CDR1 is MNHNS and CDR2 is SASEGT.

The V and J genes are TRBV6-2 or TRBV6-3 and TRBJ2-1; TRBD2 might be the D (6 bases). The V and J ends lost 5 bases and 3 bases respectively, with 14 bases between them. Per germline, CDR1 MNHEY and CDR2 SVGEGT. The CDR3 has 15 residues. The CDR3 sequence: CASSPTSMVYNEQFF. DNA for the CDR3: TGTGCCAGCAGTCCCACTAGCATGGTCTACAATGAGCAGTTCTTC.

This clone was counted ten times or more. This CDR3 reads CASSGQGEGEQYF. The CDR3 DNA follows: TGTGCCAGCAGCGGACAGGGGGAAGGAGAGCAGTACTTC. The V gene is TRBV7-6, the J gene TRBJ2-7; the match to TRBD1 covers 10 bases. V gave up 5 bases and J gave up 7 bases; unmatched junction bases: 5. This CDR3 spans 13 amino acids. The germline CDR1 and CDR2 sequences are SGHVS and FNYEAQ.

Of note for this clone: Because it lacks the conserved phenylalanine or tryptophan at the end, this CDR3 is likely a read error. This chain uses TRBV5-1 with TRBJ2-7; no reliable D call. This CDR3 spans 13 amino acids. V lost 5 bases and J lost 2, with 11 bases in between. The germline V gene encodes CDR1 SGHRS and CDR2 YFSETQ. CDR3 loop: CASRETVAYEQYL. CDR3 nucleotides: TGCGCCAGCAGAGAAACAGTCGCCTACGAGCAGTACCTC.

This clone has ten or more counts. The chain employs TRBV27 and TRBJ1-5; D uncertain. V gave up 6 bases and J gave up 3 bases, with 6 bases separating them. This CDR3 comprises 12 residues. CDR1 is MNHEY, CDR2 SMNVEV, per germline (reference sequence). Written as DNA, the CDR3 is TGTGCCAGCAGGCAGCCCAATCAGCCCCAGCATTTT. Encoded protein: CASRQPNQPQHF.

In this sample, this clone turned up many times. At the DNA level, this CDR3 is encoded by other sequences in the same sample as well. The chain joins TRBV5-1 to TRBJ2-5; D gene uncertain. Germline V gives CDR1 SGHRS, CDR2 YFSETQ. The CDR3 is 14 amino acids. V lost 0 bases and J lost 1, with 7 bases in between. Here the CDR3 DNA reads TGCGCCAGCAGCTTGGAACATTTCCAAGAGACCCAGTACTTC. This codes for CASSLEHFQETQYF.

This clone came up many times. CDR3 loop: CSAPGTATDTQYF. DNA for the CDR3: TGCAGTGCGCCCGGGACAGCTACAGATACGCAGTATTTT. The chain joins TRBV20-1 to TRBJ2-3; 7 nucleotides line up with TRBD1. The CDR3 length is 13 residues. The V gene end was trimmed by 6 bases and the J gene end by 3 bases; junction bases not matched to a gene: 6. In germline, CDR1 is DFQATT, CDR2 SNEGSKA (reference sequence).

This clone was detected ten times or more. The chain joins TRBV19 to TRBJ1-3; D perhaps matches TRBD1 (5 bases). Germline-derived CDR1 and CDR2 are LNHDA and SQIVND (reference sequence). This CDR3 region has 14 residues. V dropped 6 bases and J dropped 0 bases, with 9 bases sitting between them. CDR3 sequence reads: CASRGPLSGNTIYF. CDR3 coding DNA: TGTGCCAGTAGGGGGCCACTCTCTGGAAACACCATATATTTT.

This clone was counted at least ten times. The V call is TRBV7-6, the J call TRBJ2-7; perhaps TRBD2 as D (5 bases). V dropped 5 bases and J dropped 6 bases, with 11 bases sitting between them. The CDR3 is made up of 12 amino acids. The germline V gene has CDR1 SGHVS and CDR2 FNYEAQ. CDR3 sequence: CASSASGPEQYF. The CDR3 DNA reads as TGTGCCAGCAGCGCCAGCGGCCCCGAGCAGTACTTC.